The clone carrying this TCR beta chain came up a few times. Its specificity is unknown. The data derive from a study of blood T cells in healthy people across ages. Study outcomes and limitations: Diversity was estimated from one million T cells, and these estimates were considered underestimates. A roughly linear age-dependent decrease characterized TCR beta diversity per million T cells. Reliance upon unsorted PBMCs precluded definitive naive versus antigen-experienced comparison.

The use of a sample-barcoded 5' primer and a J-beta primer mix characterized a second PCR of roughly 6 to 11 cycles. TCRdb analysed the 5' RACE reads with MiXCR anew, one entry per CDR3 protein. The sample holds 1.5 million to 2 million distinct CDR3 sequences, 28% seen once. This CDR3 comprises 15 residues. After removal of 2 bases from V and 7 bases from J, the junction contained 8 bases not matched to a gene. The germline CDR1 and CDR2 sequences are SGDLS and YYNGEE. The receptor was isolated from a woman aged 25-40 years in good health. This sequence joins TRBV9 and TRBJ2-1, with TRBD2 matching over 8 bases. Sequencing was done on a sample of blood. DNA for the CDR3: TGTGCCAGCAGCGTGACGGGAGGGCCCGGAAATGAGCAGTTCTTC. Its translation is CASSVTGGPGNEQFF.